Included here is one TCR beta chain sequence, with context. This entry comes from a study of control samples from healthy donors and cancer patients. The germline CDR1 and CDR2 sequences are MDHEN and SYDVKM. CDR3 length: 14 residues. V was pared by 10 bases and J by 1 base, with 7 bases of the junction left unmatched. The method was immunoSEQ multiplex PCR; TCRdb's version includes in-frame clones alone and lacks a portion of them. This sample has around 110,000 clones, with 93% found just once. Sequencing was done on a sample of blood. The chain recombines TRBV28 with TRBJ2-7; 10 nucleotides agree with TRBD1. This clonotype originated in a man aged 25 to 45 in good health. In nucleotides, the CDR3 is TGTGCCACCTCGACAGGGGGCATTTCCTACGAGCAGTACTTC. Residues: CATSTGGISYEQYF.